The present entry profiles one TCR beta chain with its context. Trimming pared 4 bases from V and 2 bases from J, leaving 10 bases between. The CDR3 totals 14 residues. Germline CDR1 and CDR2: WSHSY and SAAADI. This entry belongs to a study of T cells in Graves' hyperthyroidism and ophthalmopathy. TCR beta CDR3 region amplification was performed from RNA transcripts. HTBI primers were used for first-round RT-PCR of the TCR CDR3. TCRdb reanalysed the multiplex PCR reads using MiXCR and keeps one entry per CDR3 protein. The sample contains fewer than 700,000 distinct CDR3 sequences, roughly a sixth of which appear only once.

The sample taken for sequencing was blood. The receptor's source is a woman younger than 35 with Graves' ophthalmopathy. The chain uses TRBV10-2 and TRBJ2-3; D gene uncertain. The CDR3 region is CASSGGDVTDTQYF. DNA for the CDR3: TGCGCCAGCAGTGGTGGGGATGTCACAGATACGCAGTATTTT.